A single sample gave rise to the 27 T cell receptor beta chains below, sequenced in a study of shared clonotypes between healthy human individuals. Naive CD8 cells comprised CD45RO-negative, CCR7-positively selected cells, excluding terminally differentiated effector memory CD45RA+ cells. The protocol was immunoSEQ multiplex PCR, while the TCRdb copy is restricted to in-frame clones and leaves out a portion. This table holds approximately 2,200,000 clones, more than 85% found once. Material for sequencing was naive CD8+ T cells from PBMCs. These receptors came from a man aged 18 to 30 in good health. Some clones in this sample may be carry-over from other donors' samples.

The chain carries TRBV27 and TRBJ2-1, with 10 positions matching TRBD2. The germline V gene has CDR1 MNHEY and CDR2 SMNVEV (reference sequence). The ends lost 4 bases at V and 9 bases at J; junction bases unmatched: 6. The CDR3 loop spans 14 amino acids. Here the CDR3 DNA reads TGTGCCAGCAGTTCTAGCGGGAGACAGGTTGAGCAGTTCTTC. Residues: CASSSSGRQVEQFF.

CDR3 in DNA: TGTGCCAGCAGTGAAGCCAAGACAGGGGGGTCCTACGAGCAGTACTTC. This codes for CASSEAKTGGSYEQYF. The chain carries TRBV6-1 and TRBJ2-7; 9 bases line up with TRBD1. Germline loops: CDR1 MNHNS, CDR2 SASEGT. This CDR3 is built from 16 residues. V shed 0 bases and J 1 base; nucleotides not matched to a gene: 4.

The chain couples TRBV6-1 to TRBJ2-5; 7 bases map to TRBD2. V lost 4 bases to trimming and J lost 5 bases; unmatched junction nucleotides: 10. CDR3 length: 15 residues. Germline V gene sequence: CDR1 MNHNS, CDR2 SASEGT. CDR3 in DNA: TGTGCCAGCAGTGCGACTAGCCCTCCCGGCGAGACCCAGTACTTC. Its protein product is CASSATSPPGETQYF.

V is TRBV4-3 and J is TRBJ2-2; 9 bases line up with TRBD1. The CDR3 runs to 16 residues. The germline V gene has CDR1 LGHNA and CDR2 YSLEER. Trimming took 4 bases from V and 3 from J; bases not matched to a gene: 6. CDR3 residues: CASSPGTGRDTGELFF. The CDR3 DNA sequence: TGCGCCAGCAGCCCCGGGACAGGGCGGGACACCGGGGAGCTGTTTTTT.

The gene calls are TRBV15 and TRBJ1-3; tentative D call: TRBD1 (6 bases). Per the germline V gene, CDR1 is LNHNV and CDR2 is YYDKDF (reference sequence). V lost 3 bases and J lost 1, with 13 bases in between. The CDR3 sequence is 16 residues long. CDR3 sequence (DNA): TGTGCCACCAGCAGCAGGGACAACTATTCTGGAAACACCATATATTTT. Translating gives CATSSRDNYSGNTIYF.

The chain links TRBV9 to TRBJ2-2; TRBD1 agrees at 9 bases. V lost 5 bases to trimming and J lost 6 bases; unmatched junction nucleotides: 8. Germline V gives CDR1 SGDLS, CDR2 YYNGEE. The length of the CDR3 is 15 residues. CDR3 DNA: TGTGCCAGCAGTACAGGACAGGGGTTAGCCGGGGAGCTGTTTTTT. Translated, it gives CASSTGQGLAGELFF.

J is TRBJ2-7 and V is TRBV6-1, with D maybe TRBD1 (6 bases). The length of the CDR3 is 13 residues. Trimming took off 8 bases at V and 4 bases at J, with 15 bases between the two ends. Germline values: CDR1 MNHNS, CDR2 SASEGT. CDR3 DNA: TGTGCCAGCGGAGAGGGGGTAGGTTACGAGCAGTACTTC. Protein: CASGEGVGYEQYF.

The chain carries TRBV5-6 and TRBJ2-7, with TRBD1 matching over 7 bases. Germline V CDR1 and CDR2: SGHDT, YYEEEE. This CDR3 has 13 residues. Unmatched junction bases numbered 6, after V lost 4 bases and J lost 5 bases. The DNA of the CDR3 is TGTGCCAGCAGCCTGACAGGGTTCAACGAGCAGTACTTC. Amino acids: CASSLTGFNEQYF. Full variable domain (rest looked up from reference TRBV5-6 and TRBJ2-7): DAGVTQSPTHLIKTRGQQVTLRCSPKSGHDTVSWYQQALGQGPQFIFQYYEEEERQRGNFPDRFSGHQFPNYSSELNVNALLLGDSALYLCASSLTGFNEQYFGPGTRLTVT.

The chain is built from TRBV9 and TRBJ2-1; D remains ambiguous. With 2 bases removed from V and 10 bases from J, the gap between germline ends came to 16 bases. The CDR3 is made up of 14 amino acids. Germline assignment: CDR1 SGDLS and CDR2 YYNGEE. CDR3 DNA: TGTGCCAGCAGCGTTCTAGACGGTTCAGGAGAGCAGTTCTTC. It translates to CASSVLDGSGEQFF. The variable domain in full, with the rest retrieved from reference TRBV9 and TRBJ2-1, is DSGVTQTPKHLITATGQRVTLRCSPRSGDLSVYWYQQSLDQGLQFLIQYYNGEERAKGNILERFSAQQFPDLHSELNLSSLELGDSALYFCASSVLDGSGEQFFGPGTRLTVL.

The genes are TRBV28 and TRBJ2-7; the D gene is possibly TRBD1 (6 bases). Trimming left V 3 bases short and J 7 bases short, with 16 bases between. CDR3 size: 14 residues. Germline lookup yields CDR1 MDHEN and CDR2 SYDVKM. CDR3 DNA sequence: TGTGCCAGCAGTTTCCAACAGGGTCTGGGGGAGCAGTACTTC. Protein sequence: CASSFQQGLGEQYF. The entire variable domain, with the rest obtained from reference TRBV28 and TRBJ2-7, is as follows: DVKVTQSSRYLVKRTGEKVFLECVQDMDHENMFWYRQDPGLGLRLIYFSYDVKMKEKGDIPEGYSVSREKKERFSLILESASTNQTSMYLCASSFQQGLGEQYFGPGTRLTVT.

The chain combines TRBV6-5 with TRBJ2-2, with 11 bases identical to TRBD1. J was trimmed by 4 bases and V by 2 bases; bases with no gene match: 3. The germline V gene has CDR1 MNHEY and CDR2 SVGAGI. CDR3 length: 16 amino acids. Here the CDR3 reads CASSYTGTGGTGELFF. DNA of the CDR3: TGTGCCAGCAGTTACACCGGGACAGGGGGCACCGGGGAGCTGTTTTTT.

This chain links TRBV5-5 with TRBJ1-2, with D possibly being TRBD1 (6 bases). The CDR3 sequence is 17 residues long. V lost 4 bases to trimming and J lost 4 bases, with 23 bases between them. The germline V gene has CDR1 SGHKS and CDR2 YYEKEE (reference sequence). For the CDR3, the DNA is TGTGCCAGCAGCCCTCGTGGGTTACCAGGGGATCCCTATGGCTACACCTTC. The encoded protein is CASSPRGLPGDPYGYTF.

J is TRBJ2-2 and V is TRBV29-1; D possibly corresponds to TRBD1 (6 bases). This CDR3 region has 13 residues. CDR1 is SQVTM, CDR2 ANQGSEA, per germline. The V gene lost 5 bases and the J gene lost 3 bases, with 10 bases spanning the gap. The CDR3 coding sequence is TGCAGCGTTCGAAAGGGGGACACCGGGGAGCTGTTTTTT. Translation gives CSVRKGDTGELFF.

The chain is built from TRBV6-5 and TRBJ2-7, with TRBD1 identical over 10 bases. The CDR3 extends over 15 amino acids. J gave up 2 bases and V 5 bases, and 6 bases lay outside the gene matches. Germline-derived CDR1 and CDR2 are MNHEY and SVGAGI. CDR3 protein: CASSPGQGVTYEQYF. The CDR3 nucleotides read TGTGCCAGCAGTCCTGGACAGGGGGTAACCTACGAGCAGTACTTC.

This sequence joins TRBV28 and TRBJ2-7, with D maybe TRBD2 (6 bases). CDR3 length: 17 amino acids. Trimming took 1 base from V and 0 from J, leaving 16 bases between them. The germline gives CDR1 MDHEN, CDR2 SYDVKM. CDR3 nucleotides: TGTGCCAGCAGTTTATATAGGGACTTTGTCGCCTCCTACGAGCAGTACTTC. It yields the protein CASSLYRDFVASYEQYF.

The chain links TRBV11-3 to TRBJ2-1; 8 nucleotides align to TRBD1. Per the germline V gene, CDR1 is SGHNT and CDR2 is YENEEA. The CDR3 spans 15 residues. V gave up 5 bases and J gave up 7 bases; unmatched junction bases: 10. CDR3: CASSATGASGNEQFF. In DNA form, the CDR3 reads TGTGCCAGCAGCGCGACAGGGGCCTCAGGAAATGAGCAGTTCTTC.

Only one count was recorded for this clone. At one of its ends the junction is not consistent with the germline gene, which may arise from a read error. This chain connects TRBV29-1 to TRBJ2-2; tentative D call: TRBD1 (6 bases). The germline CDR1 and CDR2 sequences are SQVTM and ANQGSEA. The CDR3 extends over 13 amino acids. The CDR3 DNA sequence: TGCAGCGGCTACAGGGTGCGCACCGGGGAGCTGCTTTTT. It translates to CSGYRVRTGELLF.

CDR3 bases: TGTGCCAGTGCCGGGATCCAGAGGGGCTCCTACGAGCAGTACTTC. It is translated as CASAGIQRGSYEQYF. The chain has TRBV19 and TRBJ2-7, with D tentatively TRBD1 or TRBD2 (5 bases each). Germline V lookup: CDR1 LNHDA, CDR2 SQIVND (reference sequence). Trimming took 8 bases from V and 0 from J, leaving 17 bases between them. This CDR3 has 15 amino acids.

This chain connects TRBV9 to TRBJ2-1; D is perhaps TRBD2 (6 bases). The germline V and J ends were trimmed by 0 bases and 4 bases, with 11 bases remaining between them. This CDR3 spans 15 amino acids. Germline V lookup: CDR1 SGDLS, CDR2 YYNGEE. The CDR3 bases are TGTGCCAGCAGCGTAGGAGCGGGTAGATACAATGAGCAGTTCTTC. Translation: CASSVGAGRYNEQFF. The complete variable domain, with remaining parts taken from reference TRBV9 and TRBJ2-1, reads DSGVTQTPKHLITATGQRVTLRCSPRSGDLSVYWYQQSLDQGLQFLIQYYNGEERAKGNILERFSAQQFPDLHSELNLSSLELGDSALYFCASSVGAGRYNEQFFGPGTRLTVL.

In its sample, this clone was seen once. The genes are TRBV25-1 and TRBJ1-2; D perhaps matches TRBD1 (5 bases). V was cut by 10 bases and J by 10 bases, with 19 bases left in between. The CDR3 extends over 12 amino acids. Germline CDR1 and CDR2: MGHDK and SYGVNS. The CDR3 region is CATQINSGYYTF. As DNA, the CDR3 is TGTGCCACGCAGATTAACTCAGGGTACTACACCTTC.

The CDR3 loop is CASRAGTHYEQYF. CDR3 bases: TGTGCCAGCAGGGCGGGAACTCACTACGAGCAGTACTTC. The genes are TRBV27 and TRBJ2-7; the D gene is possibly TRBD2 (6 bases). Germline CDR1 is MNHEY and CDR2 is SMNVEV (reference sequence). V was shortened by 6 bases and J by 3 bases, with 12 bases between the two germline ends. CDR3 length: 13 amino acids.

This rearrangement joins TRBV19 to TRBJ2-1; 9 positions agree with TRBD2. Looked up from germline, CDR1 is LNHDA and CDR2 is SQIVND (reference sequence). The CDR3 has 20 amino acids. The ends lost 0 bases at V and 3 bases at J; junction bases unmatched: 15. The CDR3 nucleotides read TGTGCCAGTAGTATAGATTATATCCCCCTCCCTAGCGGGGTCTACAATGAGCAGTTCTTC. It encodes CASSIDYIPLPSGVYNEQFF.

The genes are TRBV7-9 and TRBJ1-4, with TRBD1 as a possible D gene (6 bases). Looked up from germline, CDR1 is SEHNR and CDR2 is FQNEAQ (reference sequence). The CDR3 is 16 residues long. Trimming cost V 0 bases and J 6 bases, with 14 bases left between them. This CDR3 is CASSLAVLGGHEKLFF. CDR3 bases: TGTGCCAGCAGCTTAGCGGTTCTTGGGGGGCATGAAAAACTGTTTTTT.

V and J are TRBV15 and TRBJ2-7; 12 bases are shared with TRBD2. The CDR3 runs to 16 residues. After removal of 1 base from V and 1 base from J, the junction contained 2 bases not matched to a gene. Germline values: CDR1 LNHNV, CDR2 YYDKDF (reference sequence). The CDR3 DNA reads TGTGCCACCAGCAGAGGGACTAGCGGGGAATCCTACGAGCAGTACTTC. Amino acid sequence: CATSRGTSGESYEQYF.

About this clone itself: The sample has other DNA sequences that encode this CDR3 too. The chain is built from TRBV7-9 and TRBJ2-7, with 9 positions matching TRBD1. The V and J ends lost 5 bases and 4 bases, in that order; junction bases with no gene match: 3. Germline assignment: CDR1 SEHNR and CDR2 FQNEAQ (reference sequence). The CDR3 runs to 13 residues. CDR3 residues: CASSGTGTYEQYF. The CDR3, as DNA: TGTGCCAGCAGCGGGACAGGGACTTACGAGCAGTACTTC.

V and J are TRBV15 and TRBJ2-3; unclear D gene. This CDR3 has 15 amino acids. CDR1 LNHNV and CDR2 YYDKDF come from the germline V gene (reference sequence). V was pared by 6 bases and J by 6 bases, with 19 bases between. In nucleotides, the CDR3 is TGTGCCACCAGGGGCCCTGGATCTGTGGTGGATACGCAGTATTTT. Amino acids: CATRGPGSVVDTQYF. The whole variable domain, remainder taken from reference TRBV15 and TRBJ2-3, is DAMVIQNPRYQVTQFGKPVTLSCSQTLNHNVMYWYQQKSSQAPKLLFHYYDKDFNNEADTPDNFQSRRPNTSFCFLDIRSPGLGDTAMYLCATRGPGSVVDTQYFGPGTRLTVL.

The chain links TRBV7-9 to TRBJ2-7; 11 nucleotides line up with TRBD2. The junction had 9 bases not matched to a gene; V was cut back by 5 bases and J by 0 bases. Germline CDR1 SEHNR, CDR2 FQNEAQ (reference sequence). This CDR3 comprises 17 residues. The CDR3 here is CASSGGLAETSSYEQYF. The DNA for the CDR3 is TGTGCCAGCAGCGGGGGACTAGCGGAGACCAGCTCCTACGAGCAGTACTTC.